The 16 T cell receptor beta chains reported below all come from one sample, sequenced in a study of long-term antiretroviral therapy in people with HIV. A v3.0 immunoSEQ assay was performed at survey level. TCRdb's table, derived via immunoSEQ multiplex PCR, lists solely in-frame clones and lacks some. Of some 25,000 clones in the sample, around three quarters were seen once. The source was unsorted PBMCs, collected 2.1 years after starting antiretroviral therapy. The origin of the receptors is a man aged 30 to 45 with HIV.

The V and J genes are TRBV28 and TRBJ2-7, with D perhaps TRBD1 (6 bases). CDR3 length: 13 residues. The ends were cut back, 2 bases at V and 3 bases at J, with 8 bases in the middle. CDR1 and CDR2 from the germline V gene are MDHEN and SYDVKM. CDR3 region: CASSLRDNYEQYF. The DNA for the CDR3 is TGTGCCAGCAGTTTAAGGGACAACTACGAGCAGTACTTC.

The chain is built from TRBV5-1 and TRBJ2-7, with 15 bases lining up with TRBD2. The ends lost 4 bases at V and 1 base at J; junction bases unmatched: 6. The CDR3 covers 17 residues. CDR1 is SGHRS and CDR2 is YFSETQ in the germline V gene. The DNA of the CDR3 is TGCGCCAGCAGCCCTGGACTAGCGGGGGGGCCGTCCTACGAGCAGTACTTC. Amino acid sequence: CASSPGLAGGPSYEQYF.

The J gene is TRBJ2-7, the V gene TRBV21-1; the D call of TRBD1 is as the table states it, not checked on the DNA. TRBV21-1 is listed as a pseudogene. The CDR3 contains 15 residues. The CDR3 loop is CASSKAQSGAHEQYF. The CDR3 DNA sequence: TGTGCCAGCAGCAAAGCCCAGTCTGGGGCCCACGAGCAGTACTTC.

The V gene is TRBV7-2, the J gene TRBJ2-7; D remains unclear. The CDR3 is made up of 13 amino acids. Germline CDR1 is SGHTA and CDR2 is FQGNSA. V was cut by 5 bases and J by 7 bases, with 15 bases left in between. As DNA, the CDR3 is TGTGCCAGCAGCCCCCGGAGTTTCGCGGAGCAGTACTTC. Encoded protein: CASSPRSFAEQYF. The variable domain in full, with the rest retrieved from reference TRBV7-2 and TRBJ2-7, is GAGVSQSPSNKVTEKGKDVELRCDPISGHTALYWYRQSLGQGLEFLIYFQGNSAPDKSGLPSDRFSAERTGGSVSTLTIQRTQQEDSAVYLCASSPRSFAEQYFGPGTRLTVT.

This sequence joins TRBV7-8 and TRBJ2-3, with 10 bases aligning to TRBD2. This CDR3 has 15 amino acids. The V gene's germline CDR1 is SGHVS and CDR2 FQNEAQ. J lost 5 bases, V lost 2 bases, and 4 bases had no gene match. In DNA form, the CDR3 reads TGTGCCAGCAGCTTACTAGCGGGAGCGGTAGATACGCAGTATTTT. Its translation: CASSLLAGAVDTQYF.

The chain links TRBV14 to TRBJ1-1; D ambiguous. The V and J ends lost 4 bases and 1 base respectively, with 7 bases between them. This CDR3 is 13 amino acids long. Germline assignment: CDR1 SGHDN and CDR2 FVKESK. Written as DNA, the CDR3 is TGTGCCAGCAGCCTTACAGCGAACACTGAAGCTTTCTTT. Its translation is CASSLTANTEAFF.

The chain carries TRBV7-2 and TRBJ1-5; TRBD1 is a possible D gene (6 bases). This CDR3 is 17 amino acids long. V lost 1 base and J 0 bases, leaving 13 bases between the germline ends. Germline assignment: CDR1 SGHTA and CDR2 FQGNSA. In nucleotides, the CDR3 is TGTGCCAGCAGCTTAGTACAGGGTGGGACTAGCAATCAGCCCCAGCATTTT. Translated, it gives CASSLVQGGTSNQPQHF.

This clone was observed a single time. CDR3 sequence (DNA): TGTGCCAGCGAGAGGAGCCTAGCGGAGACAGATACGCAGTATTTT. This gives the protein CASERSLAETDTQYF. V is TRBV9 and J is TRBJ2-3, with TRBD2 matching over 7 bases. This CDR3 is built from 15 residues. The V gene end was trimmed by 7 bases and the J gene end by 3 bases; junction bases not matched to a gene: 11. Germline V gives CDR1 SGDLS, CDR2 YYNGEE.

This chain links TRBV2 with TRBJ1-5; D is unclear. The length of the CDR3 is 14 residues. The ends were cut back, 7 bases at V and 0 bases at J, with 10 bases in the middle. The germline gives CDR1 SNHLY, CDR2 FYNNEI. The CDR3 spells CASTTEGSNQPQHF. CDR3 coding DNA: TGTGCCAGCACCACGGAAGGTAGCAATCAGCCCCAGCATTTT.

CDR3 region: CASSLGPPDTQYF. CDR3 DNA sequence: TGTGCCAGCAGCTTGGGCCCCCCGGATACGCAGTATTTT. The chain recombines TRBV7-9 with TRBJ2-3; D unresolved. The CDR3 has 13 residues. Trimming took 3 bases from V and 6 from J, leaving 10 bases between them. CDR1 is SEHNR, CDR2 FQNEAQ, per germline (reference sequence).

This chain uses TRBV11-2 with TRBJ2-1; no reliable D call. The CDR3 spans 11 residues. Germline assignment: CDR1 SGHAT and CDR2 FQNNGV. CDR3 sequence: CSSSSYNEQFF. CDR3 coding DNA: TGTTCTTCGAGCTCCTACAATGAGCAGTTCTTC.

V usage is TRBV11-2 and J usage is TRBJ2-7; tentatively, D is TRBD1 or TRBD2 (5 bases each). This CDR3 has 14 amino acids. V lost 5 bases, J lost 5 bases, and 16 bases lay in between. Germline V gene sequence: CDR1 SGHAT, CDR2 FQNNGV. CDR3: CASSHLRDANEQYF. The CDR3 bases are TGTGCCAGCAGCCATCTCCGGGACGCCAACGAGCAGTACTTC.

A note on this clone: This specimen includes other DNA sequences encoding the same CDR3. The rearrangement uses TRBV27 and TRBJ1-5; maybe TRBD1 (5 bases). V was trimmed by 2 bases and J by 6 bases, leaving 8 bases between them. The CDR3 sequence is 13 residues long. Germline-derived CDR1 and CDR2 are MNHEY and SMNVEV (reference sequence). CDR3 nucleotides: TGTGCCAGCAGTTTACAGGGAGGTCAGCCCCAGCATTTT. It translates to CASSLQGGQPQHF.

V gene TRBV4-3 combines with J gene TRBJ2-7; D not resolved. The CDR3 is 15 amino acids. Per the germline V gene, CDR1 is LGHNA and CDR2 is YSLEER. Trimming stripped 0 bases from V and 3 bases from J, with 12 bases between. CDR3 sequence (DNA): TGCGCCAGCAGCCAAGAATGGACCGCGAGCTACGAGCAGTACTTC. Its translation: CASSQEWTASYEQYF.

The chain is built from TRBV6-1 and TRBJ2-1; D uncertain. Trimming removed 1 base at V and 8 bases at J, with 6 bases between. The germline V gene has CDR1 MNHNS and CDR2 SASEGT. This CDR3 has 12 residues. The CDR3 coding sequence is TGTGCCAGCAGTGAAGAAGGGTATGAGCAGTTCTTC. Amino acids: CASSEEGYEQFF.

The rearrangement links TRBV18 to TRBJ1-1, with 8 bases that match TRBD1. V shed 3 bases and J 4 bases; nucleotides not matched to a gene: 13. This CDR3 comprises 17 residues. Germline CDR1 is KGHSH and CDR2 is LQKENI. This CDR3 reads CASSPAAAGQGGTEAFF. In DNA, the CDR3 is TGTGCCAGCTCACCCGCCGCCGCCGGACAGGGAGGCACTGAAGCTTTCTTT.